The 25 T cell receptor beta chains presented below share a single source sample, sequenced in a study of T cell clonotyping in hematopoietic cell transplantation. Here immunoSEQ multiplex PCR was the method, and the copy in TCRdb shows in-frame clones only, minus some. The data hold some 6,000 clones, with around 90% observed a single time. The sequenced sample was peripheral blood mononuclear cells, obtained 100 days after allogeneic stem cell transplant. These receptors originate from a male patient aged 35-55 years who had an allogeneic stem cell transplant from an unrelated donor, so the T cells may come from the graft donor. Some clones in this sample may be carry-over from other donors' samples.

The genes are TRBV29-1 and TRBJ2-2; 15 bases map to TRBD2. The CDR3 totals 17 residues. The germline CDR1 and CDR2 sequences are SQVTM and ANQGSEA. J was trimmed by 4 bases and V by 5 bases; bases with no gene match: 8. CDR3 sequence (DNA): TGCAGCGTTTGGACTAGCGGGGGGGCCTCGATCACCGGGGAGCTGTTTTTT. Its protein product is CSVWTSGGASITGELFF.

The genes are TRBV6-5 and TRBJ1-2; D possibly corresponds to TRBD1 (5 bases). The CDR3 consists of 14 residues. Deletions cut 0 bases from V and 2 bases from J, with 7 bases between. Per germline, CDR1 MNHEY and CDR2 SVGAGI. As DNA, the CDR3 is TGTGCCAGCAGTTACTCTGGGACGAACTATGGCTACACCTTC. Its protein is CASSYSGTNYGYTF.

The J gene is TRBJ2-7, the V gene TRBV13; D unclear. The V gene's germline CDR1 is PRHDT and CDR2 FYEKMQ (reference sequence). CDR3 length equals 14 residues. V shed 4 bases and J shed 1 base, with 11 bases lying between them. CDR3 region: CASSSESSSYEQYF. Here the CDR3 DNA reads TGTGCCAGCAGCTCGGAATCGTCGTCCTACGAGCAGTACTTC.

This chain uses TRBV29-1 with TRBJ1-2; D might be TRBD1 (5 bases). V dropped 4 bases and J dropped 3 bases, with 21 bases sitting between them. Germline values: CDR1 SQVTM, CDR2 ANQGSEA. The CDR3 spans 16 residues. In nucleotides, the CDR3 is TGCAGCGTTGCCCGTCGGGCAGAGGGACCCTACTATGGCTACACCTTC. This encodes CSVARRAEGPYYGYTF.

The chain links TRBV6-5 to TRBJ2-7; D is undetermined. The V end lost 3 bases, the J end lost 5 bases, and 11 bases lay between the germline ends. The CDR3 consists of 13 residues. Germline values: CDR1 MNHEY, CDR2 SVGAGI. The CDR3, as DNA: TGTGCCAGCAGTTATACGAATTGGAACGAGCAGTACTTC. Translating gives CASSYTNWNEQYF.

The rearrangement joins TRBV27 to TRBJ1-5, with D possibly matching TRBD1 (5 bases). Germline CDR1 and CDR2: MNHEY and SMNVEV (reference sequence). The CDR3 extends over 15 amino acids. The V and J ends lost 5 bases and 0 bases respectively, with 11 bases between them. CDR3 loop: CASSHGTYSNQPQHF. CDR3 coding DNA: TGTGCCAGCAGTCATGGGACCTATAGCAATCAGCCCCAGCATTTT.

V gene TRBV28 combines with J gene TRBJ2-1, with D perhaps TRBD1 or TRBD2 (6 bases each). Germline values: CDR1 MDHEN, CDR2 SYDVKM. V dropped 11 bases and J dropped 7 bases, with 12 bases sitting between them. The CDR3 runs 11 residues. The CDR3 DNA sequence: TGTGCCGCCGGGGGACAAAATGAGCAGTTCTTC. Its translation is CAAGGQNEQFF.

This chain connects TRBV19 to TRBJ2-7; 10 bases align to TRBD2. Per germline, CDR1 LNHDA and CDR2 SQIVND (reference sequence). J gave up 4 bases and V 4 bases, and 10 bases lay outside the gene matches. There are 16 residues in the CDR3. DNA for the CDR3: TGTGCCAGTAGTACCCTCTGGGCTAGCGGGGGATACGAGCAGTACTTC. It specifies CASSTLWASGGYEQYF.

The J gene is TRBJ1-1, the V gene TRBV30; TRBD1 agrees at 7 bases. V shed 8 bases and J 1 base; nucleotides not matched to a gene: 10. The CDR3 is 14 amino acids. Germline CDR1 is GTSNPN and CDR2 is SVGIG (reference sequence). The CDR3 coding sequence is TGTGCCGGTTTACAGGGGTGGGGGAACACTGAAGCTTTCTTT. This codes for CAGLQGWGNTEAFF.

The genes are TRBV5-1 and TRBJ2-4; 9 nucleotides match TRBD2. Germline V lookup: CDR1 SGHRS, CDR2 YFSETQ. There are 15 residues in the CDR3. Germline trimming cut 1 base from V and 3 bases from J; bases unmatched to any gene: 2. Here the CDR3 reads CASSLSAGGKNIQYF. The CDR3 DNA reads as TGCGCCAGCAGCTTGTCAGCGGGGGGCAAAAACATTCAGTACTTC.

V and J are TRBV5-1 and TRBJ2-1, with D perhaps matching TRBD1 or TRBD2 (5 bases each). The CDR3 has 14 amino acids. The germline gives CDR1 SGHRS, CDR2 YFSETQ. Trimming cost V 0 bases and J 10 bases, with 14 bases left between them. In nucleotides, the CDR3 is TGCGCCAGCAGCTTGGGAGGGGTCGGCGGAGAGCAGTTCTTC. This gives the protein CASSLGGVGGEQFF.

This rearrangement joins TRBV29-1 to TRBJ1-1; 9 nucleotides align to TRBD1. CDR1 is SQVTM and CDR2 is ANQGSEA in the germline V gene. V lost 6 bases to trimming and J lost 5 bases; unmatched junction nucleotides: 4. This CDR3 region has 12 residues. CDR3 DNA: TGCAGCGTGGGGACAGGGTGGACTGAAGCTTTCTTT. Translated, it gives CSVGTGWTEAFF.

The chain joins TRBV4-3 to TRBJ2-7; 9 bases align to TRBD2. From germline, CDR1 is LGHNA and CDR2 YSLEER. After removal of 0 bases from V and 3 bases from J, the junction contained 6 bases not matched to a gene. The CDR3 has 16 amino acids. In nucleotides, the CDR3 is TGCGCCAGCAGCCAAGACCCAGCGGGGGGTTTCTACGAGCAGTACTTC. Its translation: CASSQDPAGGFYEQYF.

The chain combines TRBV6-1 with TRBJ1-4; TRBD1 matches at 9 bases. J was trimmed by 6 bases and V by 6 bases; bases with no gene match: 8. CDR3 size: 15 residues. CDR1 and CDR2 (germline): MNHNS, SASEGT. The CDR3 nucleotides read TGTGCCAGCAGGATGGACAGGGGAGCCTATGAAAAACTGTTTTTT. The encoded protein is CASRMDRGAYEKLFF.

The V and J genes are TRBV30 and TRBJ1-3; a possible D gene is TRBD1 (6 bases). The CDR3 spans 14 residues. V was pared by 0 bases and J by 3 bases, with 9 bases between. Germline loops: CDR1 GTSNPN, CDR2 SVGIG (reference sequence). The CDR3 region is CAWSVQGIGNTIYF. The CDR3 region has the DNA TGTGCCTGGAGTGTACAGGGTATTGGAAACACCATATATTTT.

This rearrangement joins TRBV11-3 to TRBJ2-1; no definite D call. CDR1 SGHNT and CDR2 YENEEA come from the germline V gene. This CDR3 region has 13 residues. V lost 1 base and J 5 bases, leaving 6 bases between the germline ends. CDR3 nucleotides: TGTGCCAGCAGCTTAGGCCGAAACAATGAGCAGTTCTTC. Its protein is CASSLGRNNEQFF.

This clone appeared a single time. The chain recombines TRBV28 with TRBJ1-5; TRBD1 agrees at 9 bases. CDR3 size: 15 residues. Germline V gene sequence: CDR1 MDHEN, CDR2 SYDVKM. The ends lost 4 bases at V and 5 bases at J; junction bases unmatched: 6. The CDR3: CASSSLDRGHQPQHF. Here the CDR3 DNA reads TGTGCCAGCAGTTCCTTGGACAGGGGTCATCAGCCCCAGCATTTT.

In this sample, this clone turned up once. The chain employs TRBV10-1 and TRBJ2-7; TRBD1 agrees at 12 bases. The CDR3 loop spans 18 amino acids. Germline V gives CDR1 WNHNN, CDR2 SYGVQD (reference sequence). The ends lost 3 bases at V and 4 bases at J; junction bases unmatched: 13. The DNA for the CDR3 is TGCGCCAGCAGTGATCCATCCCCGGGACAGGGGGCCCCTTACGAGCAGTACTTC. It yields the protein CASSDPSPGQGAPYEQYF.

The chain couples TRBV5-1 to TRBJ2-7; 8 nucleotides line up with TRBD1. V lost 5 bases and J lost 1; bases outside the gene matches: 17. The CDR3 length is 18 residues. In germline, CDR1 is SGHRS, CDR2 YFSETQ. CDR3 in amino acids: CASRPWTGFGSDSYEQYF. The CDR3 DNA is TGCGCCAGCAGACCGTGGACAGGGTTTGGTAGTGATTCCTACGAGCAGTACTTC.

V gene TRBV28 combines with J gene TRBJ2-1, with TRBD2 matching 11 bases. The CDR3 extends over 15 amino acids. Germline lookup yields CDR1 MDHEN and CDR2 SYDVKM. V shed 6 bases and J 4 bases; nucleotides not matched to a gene: 5. The CDR3: CASSTGTSGYNEQFF. The CDR3 DNA sequence: TGTGCCAGCAGCACCGGGACTAGCGGTTACAATGAGCAGTTCTTC.

The rearrangement uses TRBV4-1 and TRBJ2-7, with D tentatively TRBD2 (6 bases). Germline values: CDR1 MGHRA, CDR2 YSYEKL. V lost 5 bases and J 12 bases, leaving 17 bases between the germline ends. The CDR3 spans 12 residues. The CDR3 DNA reads as TGCGCCAGCAGCTCCCCGGGACTTCCTAGGTACTTC. It translates to CASSSPGLPRYF.

The chain recombines TRBV2 with TRBJ2-3, with 7 bases identical to TRBD1. The CDR3 is 15 residues long. Trimming at V came to 3 bases and at J to 1 base, leaving 4 bases not matched to a gene. Germline loops: CDR1 SNHLY, CDR2 FYNNEI. The CDR3 DNA reads as TGTGCCAGCAGTGAGGGGGACAGTGGCACAGATACGCAGTATTTT. Protein sequence: CASSEGDSGTDTQYF.

This chain links TRBV5-6 with TRBJ2-5; D gene unclear. CDR1 SGHDT and CDR2 YYEEEE come from the germline V gene. The CDR3 is 14 amino acids. V was shortened by 1 base and J by 0 bases, with 7 bases between the two germline ends. The CDR3 is CASSLYEYQETQYF. CDR3 sequence (DNA): TGTGCCAGCAGCTTGTATGAGTACCAAGAGACCCAGTACTTC.

The V and J genes are TRBV14 and TRBJ2-2; 7 bases map to TRBD1. V shed 4 bases and J 7 bases; nucleotides not matched to a gene: 6. CDR3 size: 14 residues. Germline values: CDR1 SGHDN, CDR2 FVKESK. The CDR3: CASSLTGYGGELFF. The CDR3, as DNA: TGTGCCAGCAGCCTGACAGGGTACGGCGGGGAGCTGTTTTTT. The full variable domain, its missing parts supplied by reference TRBV14 and TRBJ2-2, is EAGVTQFPSHSVIEKGQTVTLRCDPISGHDNLYWYRRVMGKEIKFLLHFVKESKQDESGMPNNRFLAERTGGTYSTLKVQPAELEDSGVYFCASSLTGYGGELFFGEGSRLTVL.

The rearrangement uses TRBV28 and TRBJ1-4, with D possibly TRBD1 on 6 matching bases. Between the trimmed V and J ends, which lost 11 bases and 8 bases, there was a span of 21 bases. The CDR3 has 14 residues. The V gene's germline CDR1 is MDHEN and CDR2 SYDVKM. DNA for the CDR3: TGTGCCCCGCCCCCAAAGGGGGAGGCGGAAAAACTGTTTTTT. It codes for CAPPPKGEAEKLFF.